The clone carrying this TCR beta chain appeared many times. The data belong to a study of T cells in Graves' hyperthyroidism and ophthalmopathy. Study as a whole: Peripheral blood draws took place at initial diagnosis, ahead of any treatment.

TCR beta CDR3 regions were amplified from RNA transcripts. First-round RT-PCR targeting the TCR CDR3 was performed with the HTBI primer set. In TCRdb, the multiplex PCR reads were re-called with MiXCR into one record per CDR3 protein. The sample has more than 350,000 distinct CDR3 sequences; more than 12% are singletons. Sequencing input: blood. This receptor was taken from a woman in her thirties with Graves' ophthalmopathy.

The CDR3 loop is CASSERGTSGVRDTQYF. The CDR3 coding sequence is TGTGCCAGCAGTGAACGGGGGACTAGCGGGGTCCGGGATACGCAGTATTTT. The rearrangement links TRBV6-1 to TRBJ2-3; 13 bases line up with TRBD2. CDR1 MNHNS and CDR2 SASEGT come from the germline V gene. Trimming at V came to 2 bases and at J to 6 bases, leaving 8 bases not matched to a gene. This CDR3 spans 17 amino acids.